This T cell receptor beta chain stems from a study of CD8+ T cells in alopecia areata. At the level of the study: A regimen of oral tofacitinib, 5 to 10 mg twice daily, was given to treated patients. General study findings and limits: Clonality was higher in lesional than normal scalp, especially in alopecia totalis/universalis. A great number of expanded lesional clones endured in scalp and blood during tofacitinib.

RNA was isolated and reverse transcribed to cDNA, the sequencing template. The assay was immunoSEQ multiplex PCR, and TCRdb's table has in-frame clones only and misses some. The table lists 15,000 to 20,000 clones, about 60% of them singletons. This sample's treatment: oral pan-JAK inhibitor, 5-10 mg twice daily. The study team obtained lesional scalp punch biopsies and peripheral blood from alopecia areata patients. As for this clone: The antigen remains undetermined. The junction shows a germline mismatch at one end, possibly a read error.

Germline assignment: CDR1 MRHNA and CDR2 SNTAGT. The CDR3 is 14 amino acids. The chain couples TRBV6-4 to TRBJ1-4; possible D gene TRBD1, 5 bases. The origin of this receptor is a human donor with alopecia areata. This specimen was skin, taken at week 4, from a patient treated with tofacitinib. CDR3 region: CASSYSVGDEKLFF. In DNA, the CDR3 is TGTGCCAGCAGTTACTCCGTAGGGGATGAAAAACTGTTTTTT.